The T cell receptor beta chain described here comes from a study of T cells in localized non-small cell lung cancer. Study outcomes and limitations: Tumor trailed uninvolved adjacent lung in T cell clonality, which peaked there. In adjacent lung appeared a median around 60 of the top 100 tumor clones.

This clone was counted a few times. Antigen unknown. The V gene end was trimmed by 7 bases and the J gene end by 0 bases; junction bases not matched to a gene: 2. The CDR3 consists of 13 residues. CDR1 is SQVTM, CDR2 ANQGSEA, per germline. Measured with immunoSEQ multiplex PCR; TCRdb has only the in-frame clones, and not every one. The table shows about 25,000 clones, with around 88% occurring only once. The source was peripheral blood, collected before any cancer treatment. This sequence was found in a female donor at least 60 years old with stage I lung adenocarcinoma. J is TRBJ1-5 and V is TRBV29-1; TRBD1 agrees at 8 bases. The CDR3 region is CSAGQGSNQPQHF. Here the CDR3 DNA reads TGCAGCGCTGGACAGGGTAGCAATCAGCCCCAGCATTTT.